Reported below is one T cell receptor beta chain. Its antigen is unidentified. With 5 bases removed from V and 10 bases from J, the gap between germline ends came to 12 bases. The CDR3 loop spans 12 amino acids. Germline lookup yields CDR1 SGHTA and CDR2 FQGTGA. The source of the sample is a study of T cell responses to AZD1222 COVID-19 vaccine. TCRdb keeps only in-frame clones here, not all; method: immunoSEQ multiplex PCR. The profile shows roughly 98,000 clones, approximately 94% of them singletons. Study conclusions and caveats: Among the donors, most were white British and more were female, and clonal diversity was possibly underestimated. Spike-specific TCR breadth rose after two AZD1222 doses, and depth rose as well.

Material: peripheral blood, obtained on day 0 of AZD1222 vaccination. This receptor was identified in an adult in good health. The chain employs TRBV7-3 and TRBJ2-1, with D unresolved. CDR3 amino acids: CASSGNLREQFF. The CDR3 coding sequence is TGTGCCAGCAGCGGAAACTTACGGGAGCAGTTCTTC.